The 14 T cell receptor beta chains in this list originate from one sample, sequenced in a study of T-cell reconstitution after alpha-beta-depleted transplantation in children. The TCRbeta library incorporated unique molecular identifiers. MiXCR, run by TCRdb on the PCR reads, gives a single entry per CDR3 protein. The sample consists of hundreds of thousands of distinct CDR3 sequences, around 13% of them appearing once. This specimen consisted of PBMCs, obtained before TCRalphabeta/CD19-depleted stem cell transplant. These receptor sequences come from a girl under 10 years old with congenital amegakaryocytic thrombocytopenia, due to receive a stem cell transplant.

Only a few counts were recorded for this clonotype. V and J are TRBV2 and TRBJ2-3, with 7 bases identical to TRBD2. Germline V lookup: CDR1 SNHLY, CDR2 FYNNEI. This CDR3 is built from 16 residues. Germline trimming cut 1 base from V and 0 bases from J; bases unmatched to any gene: 4. The CDR3 bases are TGTGCCAGCAGTGAAGAAGCGGGGCTTAGCACAGATACGCAGTATTTT. This encodes CASSEEAGLSTDTQYF.

This clonotype was recorded many times. Here the CDR3 DNA reads TGTGCCAGCAGCTTGGGTGGGCGGGAGACATACAATGAGCAGTTCTTC. This gives the protein CASSLGGRETYNEQFF. This rearrangement joins TRBV5-6 to TRBJ2-1; 7 nucleotides line up with TRBD2. This CDR3 contains 16 residues. The V segment lost 0 bases and the J segment 4 bases; nucleotides outside the gene matches: 7. Per the germline V gene, CDR1 is SGHDT and CDR2 is YYEEEE.

This clonotype showed up many times. The chain couples TRBV6-5 to TRBJ2-3; D is unclear. This CDR3 is built from 18 residues. V shed 2 bases and J shed 3 bases, with 21 bases lying between them. The germline V gene has CDR1 MNHEY and CDR2 SVGAGI. The CDR3 coding sequence is TGTGCCAGCAGTTACCCCCTGGACGGCCAGAGTTGGACAGATACGCAGTATTTT. It encodes CASSYPLDGQSWTDTQYF.

Comments on this clonotype: This clone may be a read error of a much larger clone one base away. J is TRBJ1-2 and V is TRBV5-1; TRBD1 might be the D (6 bases). From germline, CDR1 is SGHRS and CDR2 YFSETQ. Trimming took 4 bases from V and 8 from J, leaving 18 bases between them. The CDR3 is made up of 14 amino acids. CDR3 loop: CASSTQGTLGGYTF. CDR3 DNA sequence: TGCGCCAGCAGCACCCAGGGGACCCTCGGCGGCTACACCTTC.

This clonotype was recorded at least ten times. The chain carries TRBV5-1 and TRBJ1-1; 9 nucleotides match TRBD1. V trimming: 3 bases; J trimming: 5 bases; junction bases outside the gene matches: 8. The CDR3 is made up of 15 amino acids. Germline CDR1 is SGHRS and CDR2 is YFSETQ. The CDR3 DNA sequence: TGCGCCAGCAGCTCGAGTCCCGGGACAGGGACTGAAGCTTTCTTT. It codes for CASSSSPGTGTEAFF.

This clonotype has a count of ten or more. The chain recombines TRBV7-6 with TRBJ2-1; 7 bases align to TRBD2. V gave up 5 bases and J gave up 8 bases; unmatched junction bases: 12. Germline-derived CDR1 and CDR2 are SGHVS and FNYEAQ. There are 15 residues in the CDR3. CDR3 DNA: TGTGCCAGCAGCCGCCAGCGGGATTTTGGCTATGAGCAGTTCTTC. Its protein product is CASSRQRDFGYEQFF.

This clonotype has at least ten counts. The J gene is TRBJ2-7, the V gene TRBV20-1, with TRBD2 matching over 8 bases. The CDR3 sequence is 17 residues long. The V gene's germline CDR1 is DFQATT and CDR2 SNEGSKA (reference sequence). V lost 1 base and J lost 4; bases outside the gene matches: 15. The CDR3 is CSARALVDGLAPYEQYF. CDR3 bases: TGCAGTGCTAGAGCTTTGGTCGATGGACTAGCCCCTTACGAGCAGTACTTC.

Many counts were recorded for this clonotype. The chain carries TRBV5-1 and TRBJ2-7; 15 bases agree with TRBD2. The CDR3 totals 17 residues. Trimming removed 5 bases from V and 0 bases from J; junction bases left unmatched: 6. Germline assignment: CDR1 SGHRS and CDR2 YFSETQ. Here the CDR3 reads CASSWTSGRGPSYEQYF. CDR3 sequence (DNA): TGCGCCAGCAGTTGGACTAGCGGGAGGGGACCCTCCTACGAGCAGTACTTC.

This clonotype was picked up many times. This rearrangement joins TRBV12-3 or TRBV12-4 to TRBJ1-4; D is perhaps TRBD1 (6 bases). Trimming cost V 5 bases and J 5 bases, with 12 bases left between them. This CDR3 spans 14 amino acids. The CDR3 DNA is TGTGCCAGCAGTATCAGGACAGCCAATGAAAAACTGTTTTTT. As protein: CASSIRTANEKLFF.

In this sample, this clonotype turned up a few times. V is TRBV25-1 and J is TRBJ2-5; D is tentatively TRBD1 or TRBD2 (5 bases each). Trimming stripped 5 bases from V and 5 bases from J, with 18 bases between. CDR1 is MGHDK and CDR2 is SYGVNS in the germline V gene. The CDR3 is 15 amino acids. The CDR3 reads CASSPALGRGETQYF. The CDR3 coding sequence is TGTGCCAGCAGTCCCGCTCTGGGACGAGGGGAGACCCAGTACTTC.

The sample holds a few counts of this clonotype. The chain carries TRBV29-1 and TRBJ2-2, with D maybe TRBD1 (6 bases). The V end lost 4 bases, the J end lost 5 bases, and 17 bases lay between the germline ends. The CDR3 sequence is 15 residues long. CDR1 is SQVTM, CDR2 ANQGSEA, per germline. The CDR3 reads CSVAQGARGTGELFF. CDR3 DNA sequence: TGCAGCGTTGCTCAAGGGGCAAGGGGGACCGGGGAGCTGTTTTTT.

This clonotype was counted at least ten times. The chain employs TRBV6-1 and TRBJ2-7; 14 bases fit TRBD2. The germline V gene has CDR1 MNHNS and CDR2 SASEGT. V lost 5 bases to trimming and J lost 3 bases; unmatched junction nucleotides: 9. The CDR3 totals 17 residues. CDR3 sequence reads: CASSQGLAGAILYEQYF. CDR3 in DNA: TGTGCCAGCAGTCAGGGACTAGCGGGAGCTATTCTCTACGAGCAGTACTTC.

This clonotype was seen ten or more times. The V gene is TRBV29-1, the J gene TRBJ2-1, with 11 positions matching TRBD2. Germline trimming cut 6 bases from V and 0 bases from J; bases unmatched to any gene: 7. Per germline, CDR1 SQVTM and CDR2 ANQGSEA. This CDR3 has 16 residues. The CDR3 loop is CSVALAGASSYNEQFF. DNA for the CDR3: TGCAGCGTGGCACTAGCGGGAGCAAGCTCCTACAATGAGCAGTTCTTC.

The genes are TRBV20-1 and TRBJ2-3; 14 nucleotides agree with TRBD2. CDR1 and CDR2 (germline): DFQATT, SNEGSKA (reference sequence). The CDR3 is made up of 16 amino acids. V gave up 3 bases and J gave up 5 bases; unmatched junction bases: 7. CDR3 nucleotides: TGCAGTGCTAGGCCGGGACTAGCGGGAGCGGAAGATACGCAGTATTTT. It codes for CSARPGLAGAEDTQYF.